This T cell receptor (beta chain) was identified in a study of beta chain features in type 1 diabetes. About the research overall: Healthy donors and patients had similar age, gender and cell yields.

Study-level results: TCRB CDR3 length was moderately but significantly reduced in all four CD4+ subsets of Type 1 diabetes patients. Within patients, naive, central memory and Treg TCRB repertoires seemed more similar than within healthy donors. Sequencing the cDNA could make cells with high TCR expression show up more than they should.

Averaging around 120 mL, one heparinised blood draw came from each individual donor. This clone was counted only a few times. Its specificity is unknown. What was sequenced were expressed TCRB transcripts, since all of the isolated RNA had been reverse transcribed. The repertoire was sequenced with immunoSEQ multiplex PCR; TCRdb's copy has only in-frame clones and lacks some. The sample includes hundreds of thousands of clones, about an eighth of them seen just once. The V gene's germline CDR1 is SGHDT and CDR2 YYEEEE. Trimming shortened V by 0 bases and J by 0 bases, and 13 bases separated the two germline ends. CDR3 length equals 18 residues.

This receptor was identified in a young man with type 1 diabetes. The chain is built from TRBV5-6 and TRBJ2-6; the D is unclear. Sample: naive CD4+ T cells from blood. The CDR3 region has the DNA TGTGCCAGCAGCTTGGAAAGGGTCGGTAGCTCTGGGGCCAACGTCCTGACTTTC. Encoded protein: CASSLERVGSSGANVLTF.